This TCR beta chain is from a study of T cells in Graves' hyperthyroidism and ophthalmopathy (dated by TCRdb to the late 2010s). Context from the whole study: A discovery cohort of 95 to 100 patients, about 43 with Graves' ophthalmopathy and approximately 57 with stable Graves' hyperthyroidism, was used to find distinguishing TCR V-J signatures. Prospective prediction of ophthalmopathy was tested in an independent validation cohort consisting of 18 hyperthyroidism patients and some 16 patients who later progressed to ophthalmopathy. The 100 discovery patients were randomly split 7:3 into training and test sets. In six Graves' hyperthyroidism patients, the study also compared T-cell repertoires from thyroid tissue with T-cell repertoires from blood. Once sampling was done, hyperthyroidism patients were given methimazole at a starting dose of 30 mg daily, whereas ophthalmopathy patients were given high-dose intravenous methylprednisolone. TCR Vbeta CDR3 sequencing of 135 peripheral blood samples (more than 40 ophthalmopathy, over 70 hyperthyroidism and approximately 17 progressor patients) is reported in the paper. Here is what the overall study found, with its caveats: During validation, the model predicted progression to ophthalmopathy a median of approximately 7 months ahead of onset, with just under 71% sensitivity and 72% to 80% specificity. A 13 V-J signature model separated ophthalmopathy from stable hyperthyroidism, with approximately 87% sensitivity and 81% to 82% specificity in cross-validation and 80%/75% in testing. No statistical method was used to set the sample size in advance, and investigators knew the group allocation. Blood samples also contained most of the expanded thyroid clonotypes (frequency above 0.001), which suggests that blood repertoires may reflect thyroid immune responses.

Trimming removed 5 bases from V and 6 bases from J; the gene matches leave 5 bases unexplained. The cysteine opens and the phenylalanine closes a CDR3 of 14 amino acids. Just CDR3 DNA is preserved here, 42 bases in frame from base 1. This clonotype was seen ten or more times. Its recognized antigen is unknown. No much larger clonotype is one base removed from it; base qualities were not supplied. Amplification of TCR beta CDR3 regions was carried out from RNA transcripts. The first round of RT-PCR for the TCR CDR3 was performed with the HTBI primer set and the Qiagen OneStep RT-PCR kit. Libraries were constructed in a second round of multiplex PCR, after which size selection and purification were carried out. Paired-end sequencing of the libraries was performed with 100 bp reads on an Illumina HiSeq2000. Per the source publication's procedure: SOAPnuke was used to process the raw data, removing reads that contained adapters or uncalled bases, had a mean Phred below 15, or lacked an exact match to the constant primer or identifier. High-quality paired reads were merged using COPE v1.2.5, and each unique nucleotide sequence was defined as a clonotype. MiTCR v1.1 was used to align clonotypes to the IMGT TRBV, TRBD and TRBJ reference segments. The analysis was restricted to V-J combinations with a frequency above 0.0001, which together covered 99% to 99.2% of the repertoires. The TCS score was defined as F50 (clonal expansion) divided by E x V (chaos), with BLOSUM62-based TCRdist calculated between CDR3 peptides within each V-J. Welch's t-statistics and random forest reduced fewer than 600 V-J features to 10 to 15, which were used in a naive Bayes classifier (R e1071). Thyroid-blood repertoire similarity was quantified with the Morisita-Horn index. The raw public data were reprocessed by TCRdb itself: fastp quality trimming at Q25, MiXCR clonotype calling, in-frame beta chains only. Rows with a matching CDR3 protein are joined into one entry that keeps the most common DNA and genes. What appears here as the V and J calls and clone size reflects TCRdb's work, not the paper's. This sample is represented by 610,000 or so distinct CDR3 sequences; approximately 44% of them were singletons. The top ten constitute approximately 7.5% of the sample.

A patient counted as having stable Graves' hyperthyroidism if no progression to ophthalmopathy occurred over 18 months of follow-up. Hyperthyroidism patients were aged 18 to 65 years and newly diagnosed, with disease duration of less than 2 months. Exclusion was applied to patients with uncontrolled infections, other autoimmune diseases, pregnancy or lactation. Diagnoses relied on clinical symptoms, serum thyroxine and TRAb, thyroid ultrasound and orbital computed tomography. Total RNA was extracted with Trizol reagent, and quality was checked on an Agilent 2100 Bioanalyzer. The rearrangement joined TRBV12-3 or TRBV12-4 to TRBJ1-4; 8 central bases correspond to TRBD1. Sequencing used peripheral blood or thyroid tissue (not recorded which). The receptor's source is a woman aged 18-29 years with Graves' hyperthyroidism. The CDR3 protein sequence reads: CASSETGVYEKLFF. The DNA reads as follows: TGTGCCAGCAGTGAGACAGGGGTGTATGAAAAACTGTTTTTT.